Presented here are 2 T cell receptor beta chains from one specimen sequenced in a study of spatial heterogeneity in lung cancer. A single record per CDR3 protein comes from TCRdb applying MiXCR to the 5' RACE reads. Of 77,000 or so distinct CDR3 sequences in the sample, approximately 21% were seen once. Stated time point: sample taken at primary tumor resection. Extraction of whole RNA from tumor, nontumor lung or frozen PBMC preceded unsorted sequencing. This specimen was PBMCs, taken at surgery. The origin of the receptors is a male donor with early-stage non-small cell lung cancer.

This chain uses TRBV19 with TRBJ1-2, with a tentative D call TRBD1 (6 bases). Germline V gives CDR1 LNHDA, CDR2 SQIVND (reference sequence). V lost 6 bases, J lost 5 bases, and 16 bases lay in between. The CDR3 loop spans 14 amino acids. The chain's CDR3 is CASSIGDMDYGYTF. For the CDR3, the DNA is TGTGCCAGTAGCATCGGGGACATGGATTATGGCTACACCTTC.

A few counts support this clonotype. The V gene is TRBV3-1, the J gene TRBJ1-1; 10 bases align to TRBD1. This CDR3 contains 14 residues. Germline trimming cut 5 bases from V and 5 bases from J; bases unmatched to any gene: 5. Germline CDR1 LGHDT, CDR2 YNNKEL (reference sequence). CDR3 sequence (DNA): TGTGCCAGCAGCTTTGGACAGGGGGGTACTGAAGCTTTCTTT. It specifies CASSFGQGGTEAFF.